This T cell receptor (beta chain) was captured in a study of blood T cell repertoires in COVID-19. Per the study methods: Amplification from reference gene primers served as the basis for estimated nucleated cell counts. TCRdb's copy holds only in-frame clones and misses some; the assay was immunoSEQ multiplex PCR. That table gives V, J and clone size, and the DNA gave D and trimming. The repertoire has under 300,000 clones, 85% to 95% of them found once; the top ten carry more than 0.65%. This clone turned up a few times. Patients in Seattle were enrolled during active infection, then followed longitudinally. In germline, CDR1 is ENHRY, CDR2 SYGVKD. Trimming removed 10 bases from V and 2 bases from J; junction bases left unmatched: 5. The CDR3 totals 12 residues.

The specimen sequenced was peripheral blood. The chain employs TRBV10-3 and TRBJ2-7, with 7 bases identical to TRBD1. The sequence was collected from a man between 25 and 39 years old with COVID-19, enrolled during active disease. The CDR3 DNA sequence: TGTGCCACCCGGGACAGCGCCTACGAGCAGTACTTC. Translating gives CATRDSAYEQYF.